The following is a T cell receptor beta chain sequence with its context. Germline CDR1 and CDR2: KGHDR and SFDVKD. There are 13 residues in the CDR3. After removal of 7 bases from V and 4 bases from J, the junction contained 4 bases not matched to a gene. The source of the sample is a study of blood T cell repertoires in COVID-19. Background on the study: Material from acute and convalescent COVID-19 was sourced from the United States, Italy and Spain.

As handled by the study authors: Researchers report that nucleated cell counts were estimated from reference gene primer amplification. TCRdb's copy holds only in-frame clones and misses some; the assay was immunoSEQ multiplex PCR. V, J and clone size are taken as reported in that table, and D and trimming were inferred from the DNA itself. Counted here are around 130,000 clones, less than 90% occurring once; the ten biggest clones make up around 9.5%. Those enrolled in Seattle joined during active infection and were followed longitudinally afterward. The TCR comes from a man aged 25 to 40 with COVID-19, enrolled during active disease. The rearrangement joins TRBV24-1 to TRBJ1-2; 8 nucleotides agree with TRBD1. Sequencing used peripheral blood. CDR3 sequence (DNA): TGTGCCACCAGACAGGGGGATGGCTATGGCTACACCTTC. Residues: CATRQGDGYGYTF.